The subject of this entry is one TCR beta chain. Its antigen is currently unknown. The junction differs from germline at one of its ends, possibly a read error. Germline assignment: CDR1 SEHNR and CDR2 FQNEAQ (reference sequence). The CDR3 loop spans 13 amino acids. The Oncomine TCR Beta short-read assay sequenced DNA from cultured CD4+ T cells. Extraction of genomic DNA was performed on cultured CD4+ T cells. TCRdb re-analysed the PCR reads in MiXCR, keeping a single row per CDR3 protein. The sample lists 7,000 to 9,000 distinct CDR3 sequences, over 30% seen once, with about 13% in the top ten. The sample comes from a study of vaccination and CD4 T cells after COVID-19. Whole-study context: Blood was drawn a median roughly 66 days post second dose, range 14 to 241. Overlapping spike peptides of SARS-CoV-2, HCoV-NL63, HCoV-OC43 and HCoV-229E were used, and cells were stimulated with them.

Study results and limitations: The median proportion of reactive clones detected only post-vaccination in convalescent patients was around 89%.

Treatment specified: approximately 10-day PBMC culture with coronavirus spike peptide pools or control peptides (ViraFEST assay). Prior to the COVID-19 pandemic (2011-2018), the unexposed donor's CD4+ T cells were collected. Under the ViraFEST approach, antigen-specific T cells were expanded with peptide pools and TCRs subsequently sequenced. The chain couples TRBV7-9 to TRBJ1-3; D ambiguous. This TCR was sampled from a human donor in good health. Sequences were obtained from CD4+ T cells from blood, cultured in vitro. Written as DNA, the CDR3 is TGTGCCGGCAGCCCGCCCGCAGGAAACACCATATATTTT. Translated, it gives CAGSPPAGNTIYF. The whole variable domain, remainder taken from reference TRBV7-9 and TRBJ1-3, is DTGVSQNPRHKITKRGQNVTFRCDPISEHNRLYWYRQTLGQGPEFLTYFQNEAQLEKSRLLSDRFSAERPKGSFSTLEIQRTEQGDSAMYLCAGSPPAGNTIYFGEGSWLTVV.